This TCR beta chain was identified in a study of shared clonotypes between healthy human individuals. Background on the study: Two female and a few male donors aged 18 to 49 were enrolled.

This CDR3 is built from 15 residues. The ends were cut back, 2 bases at V and 7 bases at J, with 17 bases in the middle. Across several immunoSEQ plates, the genomic DNA of each subset was split evenly. Sequencing on ten immunoSEQ deep assay plates was performed for unsorted PBMC DNA. TCRdb keeps only in-frame clones here, not all; method: immunoSEQ multiplex PCR. Here the sample spans fewer than 650,000 clones, over 65% being singletons. The gene calls are TRBV5-3 and TRBJ2-3, with a possible D match to TRBD1 (6 bases). TRBV5-3 is reported as an ORF; its role is uncertain. This receptor was identified in a woman aged 40 to 49 in good health. Some clones in this sample may be carry-over from other donors' samples. The specimen was PBMCs. In DNA, the CDR3 is TGTGCCAGAAGCTTTAGTGGACAGCGAACAAATACGCAGTATTTT. It specifies CARSFSGQRTNTQYF.